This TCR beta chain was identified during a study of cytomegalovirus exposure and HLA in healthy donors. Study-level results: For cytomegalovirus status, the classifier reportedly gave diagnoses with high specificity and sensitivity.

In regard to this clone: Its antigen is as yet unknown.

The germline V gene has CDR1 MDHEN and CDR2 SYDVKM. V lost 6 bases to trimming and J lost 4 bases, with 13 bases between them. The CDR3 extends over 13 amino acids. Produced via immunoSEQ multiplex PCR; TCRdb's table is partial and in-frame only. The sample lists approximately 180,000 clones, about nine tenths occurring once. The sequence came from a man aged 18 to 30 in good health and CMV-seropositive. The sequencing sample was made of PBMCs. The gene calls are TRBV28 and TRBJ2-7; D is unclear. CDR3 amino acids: CASRIDTSYEQYF. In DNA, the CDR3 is TGTGCCAGCAGAATAGACACTTCTTACGAGCAGTACTTC. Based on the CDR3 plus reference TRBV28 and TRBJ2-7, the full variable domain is DVKVTQSSRYLVKRTGEKVFLECVQDMDHENMFWYRQDPGLGLRLIYFSYDVKMKEKGDIPEGYSVSREKKERFSLILESASTNQTSMYLCASRIDTSYEQYFGPGTRLTVT.